Following are 6 T cell receptor beta chains from one sample sequenced in a study of blood T cell repertoires in COVID-19. Only in-frame clones appear in the TCRdb table, and some are missing; sequencing was by immunoSEQ multiplex PCR. The table lists roughly 150,000 clones, approximately 85% of them singletons. The material sequenced was peripheral blood. The receptors derive from a woman older than 75 with COVID-19, enrolled during active disease.

The rearrangement links TRBV2 to TRBJ2-2; TRBD1 matches 11 bases. The germline CDR1 and CDR2 sequences are SNHLY and FYNNEI. V lost 5 bases, J lost 4 bases, and 3 bases stayed unmatched. The CDR3 extends over 15 amino acids. CDR3 DNA: TGTGCCAGCAGTCGGGACAGGGGGGGCACCGGGGAGCTGTTTTTT. This codes for CASSRDRGGTGELFF. Filled out from reference TRBV2 and TRBJ2-2, the complete variable domain reads EPEVTQTPSHQVTQMGQEVILRCVPISNHLYFYWYRQILGQKVEFLVSFYNNEISEKSEIFDDQFSVERPDGSNFTLKIRSTKLEDSAMYFCASSRDRGGTGELFFGEGSRLTVL.

The gene calls are TRBV9 and TRBJ2-7; 9 bases line up with TRBD2. This CDR3 has 17 residues. From germline, CDR1 is SGDLS and CDR2 YYNGEE. J was trimmed by 2 bases and V by 0 bases; bases with no gene match: 9. CDR3 nucleotide sequence: TGTGCCAGCAGCGTAGGAAGCGGGAGGACCATTCCCTACGAGCAGTACTTC. Protein: CASSVGSGRTIPYEQYF.

CDR3 in amino acids: CASSMGQGNEQFF. CDR3 DNA: TGTGCCAGTAGTATGGGACAGGGTAATGAGCAGTTCTTC. The chain employs TRBV19 and TRBJ2-1; 9 nucleotides line up with TRBD1. V dropped 3 bases and J dropped 7; count of bases not matched to a gene: 1. Per the germline V gene, CDR1 is LNHDA and CDR2 is SQIVND (reference sequence). The CDR3 is 13 amino acids.

This clone was counted a few times. The chain carries TRBV19 and TRBJ2-7, with D hard to call. From germline, CDR1 is LNHDA and CDR2 SQIVND (reference sequence). CDR3 size: 14 residues. Trimming stripped 7 bases from V and 2 bases from J, with 15 bases between. Here the CDR3 DNA reads TGTGCCAGTATGTCGGTCGGAGTCCCCTACGAGCAGTACTTC. Its protein product is CASMSVGVPYEQYF.

The V call is TRBV2, the J call TRBJ1-2, with TRBD1 as a possible D gene (6 bases). V shed 5 bases and J shed 4 bases, with 14 bases lying between them. The CDR3 consists of 14 residues. Germline CDR1 SNHLY, CDR2 FYNNEI. In nucleotides, the CDR3 is TGTGCCAGCAGTCCAATTCAGGGGCGCTATGGCTACACCTTC. It yields the protein CASSPIQGRYGYTF.

The CDR3 here is CASSQGLAGGSKTQYF. CDR3 sequence (DNA): TGTGCCAGCAGCCAGGGACTAGCGGGGGGTAGTAAGACCCAGTACTTC. This chain connects TRBV7-2 to TRBJ2-5, with TRBD2 matching over 15 bases. J was trimmed by 6 bases and V by 5 bases; bases with no gene match: 7. CDR1 and CDR2 from the germline V gene are SGHTA and FQGNSA. CDR3 size: 16 residues.